This T cell receptor beta chain comes out of a study of CD8 T cells in ankylosing spondylitis. Germline V gene lookup returns CDR1 SGHRS and CDR2 YFSETQ. This CDR3 spans 14 amino acids. Trimming cost V 0 bases and J 7 bases; bases outside gene matches: 4. Using its own MiXCR run on the 5' RACE reads, TCRdb lists one record per CDR3 protein. Of roughly 91,000 distinct CDR3 sequences in the sample, about 8% were seen once. Study-level findings and limits: In peripheral blood, disease-linked CD8+ clones occurred at relatively low frequencies. A TCR beta motif of several highly homologous variants seemed to mark ankylosing spondylitis blood.

This clonotype was detected ten times or more. What it binds is not known. This TCR came from a male donor with ankylosing spondylitis or in good health (not recorded which). The chain links TRBV5-1 to TRBJ1-2; 9 positions match TRBD1. Sequenced sample: blood, either unsorted or a sorted T cell fraction (not recorded which). The CDR3 here is CASSLGDRGFGYTF. The CDR3 DNA is TGCGCCAGCAGCTTGGGAGACAGGGGGTTTGGCTACACCTTC.